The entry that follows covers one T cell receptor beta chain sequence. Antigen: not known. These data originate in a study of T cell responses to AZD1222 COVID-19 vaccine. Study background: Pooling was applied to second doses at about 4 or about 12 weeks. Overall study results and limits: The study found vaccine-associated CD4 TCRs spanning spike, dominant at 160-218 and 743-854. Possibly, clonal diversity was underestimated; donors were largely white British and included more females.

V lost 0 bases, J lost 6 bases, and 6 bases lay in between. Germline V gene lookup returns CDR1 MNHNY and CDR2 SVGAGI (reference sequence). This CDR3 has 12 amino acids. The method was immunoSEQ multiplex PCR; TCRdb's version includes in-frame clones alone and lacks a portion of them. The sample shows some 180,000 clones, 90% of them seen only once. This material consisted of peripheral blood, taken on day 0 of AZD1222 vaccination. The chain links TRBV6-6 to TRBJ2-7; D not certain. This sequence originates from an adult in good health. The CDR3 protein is CASSYSNREQYF. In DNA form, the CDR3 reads TGTGCCAGCAGTTACTCGAATCGCGAGCAGTACTTC.